This T cell receptor beta chain was captured in a study of T-cell memory formation after mild COVID-19. General study points: Pre-infection memory already had some responding clones, implying cross-reactive memory joined.

This CDR3 contains 15 residues. V lost 4 bases and J lost 8; bases outside the gene matches: 11. From germline, CDR1 is WSHSY and CDR2 SAAADI. Concerning this clonotype: Its antigen is unidentified.

One entry per CDR3 protein, called by TCRdb with MiXCR from the 5' RACE reads. The table includes about 390,000 distinct CDR3 sequences, 16% detected once. Sequenced: PBMCs or a T cell subset sorted from them (not recorded which). This chain links TRBV10-2 with TRBJ2-4, with 7 bases lining up with TRBD2. The origin of this receptor is a man between 18 and 29 years old who had mild COVID-19 (a few samples of this study predate the infection). Cell type and time point are not known. The CDR3 DNA is TGCGCCAGCAGTGGGGAGGGGACCCCTGGAGACATTCAGTACTTC. The encoded protein is CASSGEGTPGDIQYF.